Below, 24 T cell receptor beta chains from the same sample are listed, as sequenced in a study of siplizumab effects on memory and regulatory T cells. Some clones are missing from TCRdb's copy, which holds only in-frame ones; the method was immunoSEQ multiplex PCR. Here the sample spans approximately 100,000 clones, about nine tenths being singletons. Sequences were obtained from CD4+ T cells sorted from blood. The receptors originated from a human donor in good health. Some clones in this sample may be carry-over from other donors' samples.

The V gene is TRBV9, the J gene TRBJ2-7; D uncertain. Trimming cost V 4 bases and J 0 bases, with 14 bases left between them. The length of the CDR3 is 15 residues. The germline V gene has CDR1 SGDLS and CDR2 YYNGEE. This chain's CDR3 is CASSSYEHPSYEQYF. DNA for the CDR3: TGTGCCAGCAGCTCATATGAACATCCCTCCTACGAGCAGTACTTC.

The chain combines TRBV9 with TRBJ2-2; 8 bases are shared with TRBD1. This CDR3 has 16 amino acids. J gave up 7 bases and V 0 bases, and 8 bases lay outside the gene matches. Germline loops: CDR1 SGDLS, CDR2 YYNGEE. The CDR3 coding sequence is TGTGCCAGCAGCGTAGATGGACAGGGAAGCCACGGGGAGCTGTTTTTT. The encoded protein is CASSVDGQGSHGELFF.

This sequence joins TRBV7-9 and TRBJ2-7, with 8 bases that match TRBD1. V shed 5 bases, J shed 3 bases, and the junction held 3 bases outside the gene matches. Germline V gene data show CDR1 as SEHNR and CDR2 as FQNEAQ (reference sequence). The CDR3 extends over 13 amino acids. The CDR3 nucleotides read TGTGCCAGCAGCGTCGACAGGGGCTACGAGCAGTACTTC. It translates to CASSVDRGYEQYF.

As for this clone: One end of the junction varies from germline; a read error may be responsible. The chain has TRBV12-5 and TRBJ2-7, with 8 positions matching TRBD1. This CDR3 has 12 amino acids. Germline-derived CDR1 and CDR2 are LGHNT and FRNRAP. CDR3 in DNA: TGTGCTAGTGGTTTGGACGGACAGGGCCCTAGCTTC. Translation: CASGLDGQGPSF.

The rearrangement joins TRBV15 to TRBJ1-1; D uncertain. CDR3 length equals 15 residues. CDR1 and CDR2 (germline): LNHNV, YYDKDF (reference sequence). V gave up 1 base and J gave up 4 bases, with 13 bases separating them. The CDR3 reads CATSRGAGGGTEAFF. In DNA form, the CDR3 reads TGTGCCACCAGCAGAGGGGCAGGCGGCGGCACTGAAGCTTTCTTT.

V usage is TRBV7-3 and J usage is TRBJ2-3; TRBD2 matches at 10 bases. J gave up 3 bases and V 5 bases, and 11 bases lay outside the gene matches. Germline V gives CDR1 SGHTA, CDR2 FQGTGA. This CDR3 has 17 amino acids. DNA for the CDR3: TGTGCCAGCAGCCTAGGGGCTAGCGGGAGCGCTACAGATACGCAGTATTTT. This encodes CASSLGASGSATDTQYF.

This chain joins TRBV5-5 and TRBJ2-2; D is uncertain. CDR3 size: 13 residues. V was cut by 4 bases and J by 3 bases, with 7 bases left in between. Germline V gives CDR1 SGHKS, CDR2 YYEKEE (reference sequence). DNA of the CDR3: TGTGCCAGCAGCCCACCGGACACCGGGGAGCTGTTTTTT. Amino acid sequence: CASSPPDTGELFF.

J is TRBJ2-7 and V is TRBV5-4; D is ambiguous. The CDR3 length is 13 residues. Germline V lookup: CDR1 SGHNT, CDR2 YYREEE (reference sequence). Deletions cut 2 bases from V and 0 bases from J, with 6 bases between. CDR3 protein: CASSLPSSYEQYF. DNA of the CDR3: TGTGCCAGCAGCTTACCTAGCTCCTACGAGCAGTACTTC.

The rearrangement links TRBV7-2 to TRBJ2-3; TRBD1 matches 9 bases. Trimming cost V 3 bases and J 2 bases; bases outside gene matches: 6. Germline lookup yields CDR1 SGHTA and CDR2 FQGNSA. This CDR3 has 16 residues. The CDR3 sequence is CASSFRQGGFTDTQYF. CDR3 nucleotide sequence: TGTGCCAGCAGCTTTCGACAGGGGGGATTCACAGATACGCAGTATTTT.

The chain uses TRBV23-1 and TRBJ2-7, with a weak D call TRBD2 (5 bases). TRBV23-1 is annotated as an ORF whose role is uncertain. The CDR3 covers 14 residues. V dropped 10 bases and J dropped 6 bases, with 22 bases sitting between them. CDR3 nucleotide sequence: TGCGCCACCCCGGGGAGCCATCCCGACGGCGAGCAGTACTTC. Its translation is CATPGSHPDGEQYF.

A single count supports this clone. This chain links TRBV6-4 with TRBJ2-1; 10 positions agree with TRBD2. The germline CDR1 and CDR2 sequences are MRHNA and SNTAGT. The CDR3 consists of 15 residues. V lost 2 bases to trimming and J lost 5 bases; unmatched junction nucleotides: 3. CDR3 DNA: TGTGCCAGCAGTGACCTAGCGGGAGTAAACAATGAGCAGTTCTTC. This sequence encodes CASSDLAGVNNEQFF.

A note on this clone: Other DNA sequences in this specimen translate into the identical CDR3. The CDR3 loop is CASSLTNGRGETQYF. The CDR3 DNA is TGTGCCAGCAGCTTAACGAACGGAAGGGGAGAGACCCAGTACTTC. The chain employs TRBV7-3 and TRBJ2-5, with a possible D match to TRBD1 (5 bases). Germline V gene lookup returns CDR1 SGHTA and CDR2 FQGTGA. The CDR3 extends over 15 amino acids. V lost 0 bases to trimming and J lost 4 bases, with 12 bases between them.

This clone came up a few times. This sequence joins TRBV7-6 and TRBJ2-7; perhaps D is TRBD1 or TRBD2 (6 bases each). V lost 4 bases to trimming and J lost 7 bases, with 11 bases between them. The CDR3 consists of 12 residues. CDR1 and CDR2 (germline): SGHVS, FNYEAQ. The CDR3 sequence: CASSSRRGEQYF. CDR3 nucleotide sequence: TGTGCCAGCAGCTCGCGGAGGGGGGAGCAGTACTTC.

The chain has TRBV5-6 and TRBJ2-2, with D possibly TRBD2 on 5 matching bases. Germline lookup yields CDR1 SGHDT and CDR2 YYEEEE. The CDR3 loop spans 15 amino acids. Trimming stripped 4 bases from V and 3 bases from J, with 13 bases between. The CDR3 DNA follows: TGTGCCAGCAGCAAGGAGCGGAAACACACCGGGGAGCTGTTTTTT. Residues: CASSKERKHTGELFF.

CDR3 DNA: TGCAGCGTTGGTGGCCTCCTTGACAGGCAGCAAGAGACCCAGTACTTC. Its protein product is CSVGGLLDRQQETQYF. V usage is TRBV29-1 and J usage is TRBJ2-5; possible D gene TRBD1, 6 bases. Trimming took off 4 bases at V and 2 bases at J, with 20 bases between the two ends. CDR3 length: 16 residues. Germline V CDR1 and CDR2: SQVTM, ANQGSEA.

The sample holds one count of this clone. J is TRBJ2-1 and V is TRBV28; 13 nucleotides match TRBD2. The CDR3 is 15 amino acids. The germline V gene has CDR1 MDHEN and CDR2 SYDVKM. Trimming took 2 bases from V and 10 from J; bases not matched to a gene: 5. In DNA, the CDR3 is TGTGCCAGCAGTTTAGGACTAGCGGGAGTCGGAGAGCAGTTCTTC. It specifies CASSLGLAGVGEQFF.

The CDR3 DNA is TGCGCCAGCAGCCGCCCGGACAGGGCATCGTCTGGAAACACCATATATTTT. It translates to CASSRPDRASSGNTIYF. The V call is TRBV4-1, the J call TRBJ1-3, with 8 bases matching TRBD1. Germline V gene sequence: CDR1 MGHRA, CDR2 YSYEKL. The CDR3 has 17 residues. V lost 4 bases to trimming and J lost 1 base; unmatched junction nucleotides: 9.

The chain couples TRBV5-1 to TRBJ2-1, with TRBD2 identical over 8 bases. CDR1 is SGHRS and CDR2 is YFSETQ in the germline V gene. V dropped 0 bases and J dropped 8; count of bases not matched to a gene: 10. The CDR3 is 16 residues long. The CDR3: CASSLGVSGEGDEQFF. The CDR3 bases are TGCGCCAGCAGCTTGGGGGTTAGCGGGGAAGGTGATGAGCAGTTCTTC.

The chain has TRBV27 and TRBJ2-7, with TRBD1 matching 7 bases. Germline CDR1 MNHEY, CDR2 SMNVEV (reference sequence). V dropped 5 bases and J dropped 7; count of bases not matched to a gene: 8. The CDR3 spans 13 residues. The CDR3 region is CASSIIQGREQYF. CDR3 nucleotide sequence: TGTGCCAGCAGTATTATACAGGGGAGAGAGCAGTACTTC.

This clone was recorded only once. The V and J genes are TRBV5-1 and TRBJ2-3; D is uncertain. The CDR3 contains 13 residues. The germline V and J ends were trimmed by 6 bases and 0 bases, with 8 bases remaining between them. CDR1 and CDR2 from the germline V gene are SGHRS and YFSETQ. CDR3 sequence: CASNQDSTDTQYF. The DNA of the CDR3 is TGCGCCAGCAACCAGGACAGCACAGATACGCAGTATTTT.

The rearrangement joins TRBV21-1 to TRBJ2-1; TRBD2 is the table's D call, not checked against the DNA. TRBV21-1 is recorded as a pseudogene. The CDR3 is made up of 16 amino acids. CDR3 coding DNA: TGTGCCAGCAGCAAAGGGGGACTAGCGGGGTACAATGAGCAGTTCTTC. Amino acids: CASSKGGLAGYNEQFF.

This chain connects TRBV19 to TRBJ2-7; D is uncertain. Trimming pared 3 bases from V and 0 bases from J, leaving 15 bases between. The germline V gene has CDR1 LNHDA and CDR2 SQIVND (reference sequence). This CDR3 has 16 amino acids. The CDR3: CASSILVGRNSYEQYF. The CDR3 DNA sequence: TGTGCCAGTAGTATCCTCGTTGGAAGAAACTCCTACGAGCAGTACTTC.

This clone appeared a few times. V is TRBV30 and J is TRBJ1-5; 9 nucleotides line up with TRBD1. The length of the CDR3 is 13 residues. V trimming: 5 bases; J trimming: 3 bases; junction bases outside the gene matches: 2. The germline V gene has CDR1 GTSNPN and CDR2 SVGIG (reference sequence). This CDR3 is CAWGQGYNQPQHF. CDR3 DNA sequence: TGTGCCTGGGGACAGGGGTACAATCAGCCCCAGCATTTT.

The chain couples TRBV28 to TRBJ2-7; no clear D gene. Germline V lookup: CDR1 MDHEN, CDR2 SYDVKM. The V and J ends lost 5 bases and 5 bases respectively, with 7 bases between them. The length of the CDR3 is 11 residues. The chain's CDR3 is CASSEVDEQYF. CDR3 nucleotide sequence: TGTGCCAGCAGTGAGGTTGACGAGCAGTACTTC.